This entry describes one T cell receptor (beta chain). Its antigen is not known. The assay was immunoSEQ multiplex PCR, and TCRdb's table has in-frame clones only and misses some. This table holds roughly 60,000 clones, 91% found once. These data are taken from a study of PD-1 blockade in classical Hodgkin lymphoma. Study-level background: Patients were infused with nivolumab 3 mg/kg every 2 weeks.

Time point described: cycle 4 day 1 (C4D1), after less than 7 weeks of nivolumab. All trial patients relapsed after autologous stem cell transplantation. Study-level results: TCR diversity in CD4+, not CD8+, cells rose significantly by C4D1. Patients with a complete response exhibited baseline diversity comparable to newly diagnosed patients. Diminished baseline TCR diversity has been reported in newly diagnosed patients relative to healthy donors.

CDR1 MGHRA and CDR2 YSYEKL come from the germline V gene. This CDR3 comprises 14 residues. V was pared by 3 bases and J by 4 bases, with 10 bases between. This clonotype originated in a human donor with classical Hodgkin lymphoma. This sequence joins TRBV4-1 and TRBJ1-5, with no clear D. The sample was peripheral blood mononuclear cells (PBMCs), taken before the fourth cycle of nivolumab. The CDR3 spells CASSHPFRNQPQHF. Written as DNA, the CDR3 is TGCGCCAGCAGCCACCCGTTCCGAAATCAGCCCCAGCATTTT.